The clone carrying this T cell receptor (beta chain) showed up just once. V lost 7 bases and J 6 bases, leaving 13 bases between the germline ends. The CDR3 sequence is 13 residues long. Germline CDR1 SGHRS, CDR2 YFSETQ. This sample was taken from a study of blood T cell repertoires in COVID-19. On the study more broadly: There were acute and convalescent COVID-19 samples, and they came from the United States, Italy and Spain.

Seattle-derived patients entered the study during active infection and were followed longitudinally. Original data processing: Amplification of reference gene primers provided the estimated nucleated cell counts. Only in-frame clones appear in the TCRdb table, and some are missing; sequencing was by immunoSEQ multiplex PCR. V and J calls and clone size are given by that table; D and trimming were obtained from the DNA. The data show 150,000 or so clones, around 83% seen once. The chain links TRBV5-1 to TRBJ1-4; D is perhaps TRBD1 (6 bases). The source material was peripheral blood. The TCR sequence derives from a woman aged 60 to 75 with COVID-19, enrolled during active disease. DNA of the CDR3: TGCGCCAGCTCCCAGGGGCCTGATGAAAAACTGTTTTTT. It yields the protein CASSQGPDEKLFF.